The 18 T cell receptor beta chains below come from one sample, sequenced in a study of blood T cell repertoires in COVID-19. The table came from immunoSEQ multiplex PCR; TCRdb's copy has only in-frame clones and leaves some out. The sample yields some 520,000 clones, 89% seen once. The sequenced material came from peripheral blood. The receptors originated from a young man with COVID-19, enrolled during active disease.

This chain connects TRBV7-6 to TRBJ1-1; no clear D gene. V lost 4 bases and J 0 bases, leaving 12 bases between the germline ends. Germline values: CDR1 SGHVS, CDR2 FNYEAQ. This CDR3 contains 15 residues. Written as DNA, the CDR3 is TGTGCCAGCAGCTCGGAAGTTACAGTGAACACTGAAGCTTTCTTT. Protein sequence: CASSSEVTVNTEAFF. Looking up the rest from reference TRBV7-6 and TRBJ1-1 gives the full variable domain: GAGVSQSPRYKVTKRGQDVALRCDPISGHVSLYWYRQALGQGPEFLTYFNYEAQQDKSGLPNDRFSAERPEGSISTLTIQRTEQRDSAMYRCASSSEVTVNTEAFFGQGTRLTVV.

The chain recombines TRBV28 with TRBJ2-3, with TRBD2 as a possible D gene (5 bases). The CDR3 spans 16 residues. CDR1 and CDR2 (germline): MDHEN, SYDVKM. Trimming took 5 bases from V and 4 from J, leaving 19 bases between them. The CDR3 here is CASSPLGSGTSDTQYF. CDR3 DNA: TGTGCCAGCAGTCCCCTGGGAAGCGGAACCTCAGATACGCAGTATTTT.

The rearrangement links TRBV7-9 to TRBJ2-1; TRBD1 aligns across 8 bases. The V and J ends lost 5 bases and 5 bases, in that order; junction bases with no gene match: 5. Per germline, CDR1 SEHNR and CDR2 FQNEAQ (reference sequence). The CDR3 is 14 residues long. CDR3 loop: CASSPGQGNNEQFF. Here the CDR3 DNA reads TGTGCCAGCAGCCCAGGACAGGGAAACAATGAGCAGTTCTTC.

The chain carries TRBV5-6 and TRBJ2-7, with a possible D match to TRBD1 (5 bases). The CDR3 spans 16 residues. CDR1 and CDR2 (germline): SGHDT, YYEEEE. With 0 bases removed from V and 2 bases from J, the gap between germline ends came to 15 bases. CDR3 sequence reads: CASSLAVGPRTYEQYF. CDR3 nucleotides: TGTGCCAGCAGCTTGGCTGTGGGGCCTAGGACCTACGAGCAGTACTTC.

The rearrangement uses TRBV19 and TRBJ1-4, with D maybe TRBD1 (5 bases). The CDR3 is 16 amino acids. Germline CDR1 LNHDA, CDR2 SQIVND (reference sequence). Between the trimmed V and J ends, which lost 4 bases and 3 bases, there was a span of 15 bases. The CDR3 loop is CASSTQAGPANEKLFF. In nucleotides, the CDR3 is TGTGCCAGTAGTACACAAGCAGGGCCAGCTAATGAAAAACTGTTTTTT. The complete variable domain, with remaining parts taken from reference TRBV19 and TRBJ1-4, reads DGGITQSPKYLFRKEGQNVTLSCEQNLNHDAMYWYRQDPGQGLRLIYYSQIVNDFQKGDIAEGYSVSREKKESFPLTVTSAQKNPTAFYLCASSTQAGPANEKLFFGSGTQLSVL.

The rearrangement joins TRBV27 to TRBJ2-1, with D possibly matching TRBD2 (5 bases). Germline V gene lookup returns CDR1 MNHEY and CDR2 SMNVEV (reference sequence). Trimming cost V 1 base and J 5 bases, with 9 bases left between them. This CDR3 spans 14 amino acids. In DNA, the CDR3 is TGTGCCAGCAGTTTATGGGCTAGCAACAATGAGCAGTTCTTC. Protein product: CASSLWASNNEQFF.

The chain carries TRBV5-4 and TRBJ2-1; 8 bases map to TRBD2. V lost 4 bases and J lost 4; bases outside the gene matches: 10. This CDR3 has 16 amino acids. Germline V gives CDR1 SGHNT, CDR2 YYREEE (reference sequence). The CDR3 DNA sequence: TGTGCCAGCAGCCCGGCCGGGACTAGGGCGTACAATGAGCAGTTCTTC. It codes for CASSPAGTRAYNEQFF.

This clone occurred a few times. The V call is TRBV7-9, the J call TRBJ2-7, with 9 bases matching TRBD1. The CDR3 extends over 16 amino acids. V shed 5 bases, J shed 1 base, and the junction held 9 bases outside the gene matches. The germline CDR1 and CDR2 sequences are SEHNR and FQNEAQ (reference sequence). CDR3 loop: CASSREKDRGSYEQYF. Here the CDR3 DNA reads TGTGCCAGCAGCCGCGAAAAGGACAGGGGATCCTACGAGCAGTACTTC.

The chain employs TRBV6-5 and TRBJ1-1, with D perhaps matching TRBD1 (5 bases). CDR3 length equals 14 residues. The V end lost 10 bases, the J end lost 6 bases, and 21 bases lay between the germline ends. The germline V gene encodes CDR1 MNHEY and CDR2 SVGAGI. The CDR3 reads CATRPAGKVSEAFF. CDR3 nucleotides: TGTGCCACGCGGCCTGCAGGGAAGGTGTCTGAAGCTTTCTTT.

J is TRBJ2-3 and V is TRBV11-2; perhaps TRBD2 as D (5 bases). CDR1 SGHAT and CDR2 FQNNGV come from the germline V gene. The CDR3 consists of 16 residues. The V end was cut by 1 base, the J end by 5 bases, with 16 bases between. The DNA of the CDR3 is TGTGCCAGCAGCTTAGTGGTACTAGTTGGAGTAGATACGCAGTATTTT. It yields the protein CASSLVVLVGVDTQYF.

The chain joins TRBV6-6 to TRBJ1-2, with a tentative D call TRBD1 (6 bases). Trimming removed 2 bases from V and 4 bases from J, with 14 bases in between. The CDR3 loop spans 15 amino acids. Germline CDR1 reads MNHNY; CDR2 reads SVGAGI (reference sequence). The CDR3 sequence: CASSYGGQTLYGYTF. The CDR3 DNA follows: TGTGCCAGCAGTTACGGTGGACAGACCCTCTATGGCTACACCTTC.

The V and J genes are TRBV16 and TRBJ2-3; 9 bases are shared with TRBD2. With 4 bases clipped from V and 2 bases from J, the junction kept 4 bases outside the gene matches. Germline loops: CDR1 KGHSY, CDR2 FQNENV. The CDR3 is made up of 15 amino acids. CDR3 in DNA: TGTGCCAGCAGCCGCAGCGGGAGGTACACAGATACGCAGTATTTT. Its protein product is CASSRSGRYTDTQYF.

The V call is TRBV10-2, the J call TRBJ2-3; 10 bases map to TRBD2. The V and J ends lost 2 bases and 3 bases, in that order; junction bases with no gene match: 5. Germline lookup yields CDR1 WSHSY and CDR2 SAAADI. This CDR3 contains 16 residues. The CDR3 loop reads CASSELLAGFTDTQYF. The CDR3 DNA reads as TGCGCCAGCAGTGAGCTACTAGCGGGATTTACAGATACGCAGTATTTT.

The chain combines TRBV4-2 with TRBJ1-1, with D perhaps TRBD1 (6 bases). This CDR3 has 14 amino acids. Germline V gene lookup returns CDR1 LGHNA and CDR2 YNFKEQ. V lost 2 bases and J lost 4, with 11 bases in between. This CDR3 reads CASSQQTGATEAFF. The CDR3 nucleotides are TGTGCCAGCAGCCAACAGACAGGAGCCACTGAAGCTTTCTTT.

The genes are TRBV24-1 and TRBJ2-3, with no clear D. With 9 bases removed from V and 3 bases from J, the gap between germline ends came to 12 bases. Germline CDR1 KGHDR, CDR2 SFDVKD. The CDR3 loop spans 13 amino acids. The CDR3 nucleotides read TGTGCCACCCAAGGCAGGATAACAGATACGCAGTATTTT. Protein sequence: CATQGRITDTQYF.

The V gene is TRBV12-2, the J gene TRBJ2-1; no DNA check was done on the table's D call, TRBD2. TRBV12-2 is tagged as a pseudogene. The CDR3 runs 14 residues. The CDR3, as DNA: TGTGCAAGTCGCTTAGCGCGGCAAATTTTTGAGCAGTTCTTC. Translated: CASRLARQIFEQFF.

The rearrangement uses TRBV6-1 and TRBJ2-7; D is uncertain. Trimming cost V 1 base and J 2 bases, with 12 bases left between them. The CDR3 length is 15 residues. The germline V gene has CDR1 MNHNS and CDR2 SASEGT. In DNA form, the CDR3 reads TGTGCCAGCAGTGAAGGGGCCAAAGCACCCTACGAGCAGTACTTC. It specifies CASSEGAKAPYEQYF.

CDR3 sequence: CASRSDRPRSYNSPLHF. CDR3 nucleotide sequence: TGTGCCAGCAGGTCGGACAGGCCCCGCTCTTATAATTCACCCCTCCACTTT. The chain combines TRBV27 with TRBJ1-6, with 7 bases that match TRBD1. Germline V CDR1 and CDR2: MNHEY, SMNVEV (reference sequence). The CDR3 consists of 17 residues. J lost 4 bases, V lost 6 bases, and 12 bases had no gene match.